The clone carrying this T cell receptor (beta chain) showed up just a few times. The data are from a study of human T cells and chemical hapten exposure. Study details: Each patient's scalp received weekly diphenylcyclopropenone throughout the roughly 25-week study. Slight volume differences across pooled libraries mainly accounted for varying per-sample TCR yields.

Trimming took 2 bases from V and 6 from J, leaving 11 bases between them. In germline, CDR1 is SNHLY, CDR2 FYNNEI. This CDR3 spans 13 amino acids. Time point meaning: patch test 3, about 24 weeks after DPC sensitization. Indicated treatment: therapeutic diphenylcyclopropenone sensitization with weekly scalp DPC. The template was total RNA from unfractionated whole blood. TCRdb redid the calling of the RACE reads with MiXCR, one entry per CDR3 protein. The sample holds 110,000 or so distinct CDR3 sequences; around 34% are singletons and the top ten take 2.5% to 3.5%. This specimen was whole blood, taken in connection with sensitization to the hapten diphenylcyclopropenone (DPC). The clonotype was recovered from a man aged 40-49 years with alopecia areata. Some clones in this sample may be carry-over from other donors' samples. The rearrangement joins TRBV2 to TRBJ2-7; D not certain. The CDR3 reads CASSEYSLGEQYV. In DNA, the CDR3 is TGTGCCAGCAGTGAATACAGTCTGGGCGAGCAGTACGTC.